These T cell receptor beta chains were read from a single sample in a study of shared clonotypes between healthy human individuals. Sequencing was performed with immunoSEQ multiplex PCR; in TCRdb, only in-frame clones are kept and a portion is missing. The sample carries 2 million to 2.5 million clones, about 92% recorded once. Sequenced: naive CD8+ T cells from PBMCs. The source of these receptors is a man in his late teens or twenties in good health. Some clones in this sample may be carry-over from other donors' samples. The CDR3 runs from the conserved cysteine through the conserved F or W. D genes are given only for firm matches. The listing skips clone size in some rows; elsewhere it reads once, few, many or a size class.

cdr3_length | clone_size | d_call | j_call | v_call | cdr3_aa | cdr3_nt
14 | few | - | TRBJ1-1 | TRBV6-5 | CASSPIYSNTEAFF | TGTGCCAGCAGTCCCATCTACTCAAACACTGAAGCTTTCTTT
15 | - | - | TRBJ2-1 | TRBV6-6 | CASSTRDFPLNEQFF | TGTGCCAGCAGTACCCGGGACTTCCCCCTCAATGAGCAGTTCTTC
16 | - | - | TRBJ2-1 | TRBV11-2 | CASTHPLGPTYNEQFF | TGTGCCAGCACCCATCCCCTCGGGCCGACATACAATGAGCAGTTCTTC
14 | - | - | TRBJ1-5 | TRBV28 | CASRWRYSNQPQHF | TGTGCCAGCAGATGGAGGTATAGCAATCAGCCCCAGCATTTT
13 | - | - | TRBJ2-7 | TRBV19 | CASSQGMLYEQYF | TGTGCCAGTAGTCAGGGGATGTTGTACGAGCAGTACTTC
15 | once | TRBD2 | TRBJ2-2 | TRBV5-6 | CASSPAGVTVGELFF | TGTGCCAGCAGCCCCGCGGGGGTAACGGTCGGGGAGCTGTTTTTT
18 | - | TRBD1 | TRBJ1-5 | TRBV19 | CASSPDRGTEGGNQPQHF | TGTGCCAGTAGTCCGGACAGGGGCACAGAGGGAGGCAATCAGCCCCAGCATTTT
14 | - | - | TRBJ1-2 | TRBV14 | CASSQERQGFGYTF | TGTGCCAGCAGCCAAGAGCGCCAGGGCTTTGGCTACACCTTC
16 | - | TRBD2 | TRBJ2-5 | TRBV19 | CASKRTSGRAEETQYF | TGTGCCAGTAAACGGACTAGCGGGAGGGCCGAGGAGACCCAGTACTTC
15 | - | - | TRBJ2-3 | TRBV27 | CASSSGQTYTDTQYF | TGTGCCAGCAGTTCCGGACAGACATACACAGATACGCAGTATTTT
15 | - | TRBD1 | TRBJ2-1 | TRBV19 | CASSMTGLTNNEQFF | TGTGCCAGTAGTATGACAGGGTTGACCAACAATGAGCAGTTCTTC
15 | - | TRBD1 | TRBJ2-7 | TRBV7-9 | CASSSSDRSSYEQYF | TGTGCCAGCAGCTCCTCGGACAGGAGCTCCTACGAGCAGTACTTC
15 | - | - | TRBJ1-1 | TRBV28 | CASSPPGTPDTEAFF | TGTGCCAGCAGTCCCCCTGGGACCCCGGACACTGAAGCTTTCTTT
14 | - | - | TRBJ1-2 | TRBV7-9 | CASSSGGLFYGYTF | TGTGCCAGCAGCTCAGGCGGGCTATTCTATGGCTACACCTTC
13 | - | - | TRBJ1-5 | TRBV6-5 | CASSNTGHQPQHF | TGTGCCTCGAGTAATACGGGGCATCAGCCCCAGCATTTT
16 | - | TRBD1 | TRBJ2-5 | TRBV28 | CASSLRDRGLWETQYF | TGTGCCAGCAGTTTGAGGGACAGGGGGCTTTGGGAGACCCAGTACTTC
12 | - | - | TRBJ2-7 | TRBV5-1 | CASSARSSEQYF | TGCGCCAGCAGCGCGAGAAGCTCCGAGCAGTACTTC
12 | - | - | TRBJ2-7 | TRBV7-2 | CASSFLSYEQYF | TGTGCCAGCAGCTTCCTGTCCTACGAGCAGTACTTC
12 | - | - | TRBJ1-2 | TRBV28 | CASSTPGRGYTF | TGTGCCAGCAGTACCCCGGGACGTGGCTACACCTTC
18 | once | - | TRBJ2-7 | TRBV28 | CASSSIGTGTINFYEQYF | TGTGCCAGCAGTTCCATTGGGACCGGGACAATAAATTTCTACGAGCAGTACTTC
16 | - | TRBD2 | TRBJ2-1 | TRBV5-1 | CASSLVVAGDRDEQFF | TGCGCCAGCAGCTTGGTTGTAGCGGGAGATCGGGATGAGCAGTTCTTC
14 | - | TRBD2 | TRBJ2-1 | TRBV19 | CASHPGLPYNEQFF | TGTGCCAGCCATCCGGGACTACCTTACAATGAGCAGTTCTTC
13 | - | - | TRBJ1-2 | TRBV7-9 | CASSLFSTRGYTF | TGTGCCAGCAGCTTATTCTCAACGCGAGGCTACACCTTC
14 | - | - | TRBJ2-5 | TRBV6-5 | CASSYRNRVETQYF | TGTGCCAGCAGTTACAGAAACAGGGTTGAGACCCAGTACTTC
15 | - | TRBD1 | TRBJ2-1 | TRBV27 | CASAPDRGGGAEQFF | TGTGCCAGCGCACCCGACAGGGGGGGCGGGGCTGAGCAGTTCTTC
16 | - | - | TRBJ1-2 | TRBV2 | CASSDGRLIPNYGYTF | TGTGCCAGCAGTGATGGTCGGCTGATCCCTAACTATGGCTACACCTTC
16 | - | TRBD2 | TRBJ2-1 | TRBV9 | CASSVGSGRLYNEQFF | TGTGCCAGCAGCGTAGGTAGCGGGAGGCTCTACAATGAGCAGTTCTTC
15 | - | - | TRBJ2-5 | TRBV7-9 | CASSPTGFFRETQYF | TGTGCCAGCAGCCCAACAGGGTTTTTTAGGGAGACCCAGTACTTC
14 | - | - | TRBJ2-1 | TRBV9 | CASSRLGWDDEQFF | TGTGCCAGCAGCCGACTAGGATGGGACGATGAGCAGTTCTTC
16 | - | TRBD2 | TRBJ2-3 | TRBV6-1 | CASSEAAGWGADTQYF | TGTGCCAGCAGTGAAGCAGCGGGATGGGGTGCGGATACGCAGTATTTT
17 | - | - | TRBJ1-2 | TRBV9 | CASSVWGDPGTDYGYTF | TGTGCCAGCAGCGTGTGGGGGGATCCCGGGACGGACTATGGCTACACCTTC
15 | once | - | TRBJ2-5 | TRBV10-3 | CATREGAGTQETQYF | TGTGCCACCAGGGAGGGGGCTGGAACCCAAGAGACCCAGTACTTC
13 | - | - | TRBJ1-5 | TRBV28 | CASSLGTGPPQHF | TGTGCCAGCAGCCTTGGTACGGGGCCGCCCCAGCATTTT
12 | - | TRBD1 | TRBJ2-7 | TRBV9 | CASSPDRGQQYF | TGTGCCAGCAGCCCCGACAGGGGACAGCAGTACTTC
18 | - | TRBD2 | TRBJ2-1 | TRBV10-3 | CAISEQTGGRERWDEQFF | TGTGCCATCAGTGAGCAGACCGGCGGGAGGGAGCGCTGGGATGAGCAGTTCTTC